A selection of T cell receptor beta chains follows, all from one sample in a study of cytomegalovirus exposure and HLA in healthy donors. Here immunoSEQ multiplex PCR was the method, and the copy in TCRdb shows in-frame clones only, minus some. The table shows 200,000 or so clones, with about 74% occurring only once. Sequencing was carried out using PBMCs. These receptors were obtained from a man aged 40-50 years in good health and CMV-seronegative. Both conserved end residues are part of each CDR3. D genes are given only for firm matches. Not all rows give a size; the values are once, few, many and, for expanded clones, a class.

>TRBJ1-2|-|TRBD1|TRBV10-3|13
CAIIPDRGYGYTF
TGTGCCATCATCCCGGACAGGGGCTATGGCTACACCTTC
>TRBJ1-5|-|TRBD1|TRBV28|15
CASSLGQVGNQPQHF
TGTGCCAGCAGTTTAGGACAGGTGGGCAATCAGCCCCAGCATTTT
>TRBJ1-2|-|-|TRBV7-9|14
CASSRGSDYYGYTF
TGTGCCAGCAGCCGAGGGTCAGACTACTATGGCTACACCTTC
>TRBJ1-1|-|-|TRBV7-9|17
CSSSLEWTREVITEAFF
TGTTCCAGCAGCTTAGAATGGACCAGGGAGGTAATAACTGAAGCTTTCTTT
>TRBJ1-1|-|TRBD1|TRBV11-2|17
CASSFNRDRGRGTEAFF
TGTGCCAGCAGCTTCAACCGGGACAGGGGGCGTGGAACTGAAGCTTTCTTT
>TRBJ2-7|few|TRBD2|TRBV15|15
CATSRDAAGGNEQYF
TGTGCCACCAGCAGAGACGCGGCGGGAGGGAACGAGCAGTACTTC
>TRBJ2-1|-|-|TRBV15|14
CATSRDGDLDEQFF
TGTGCCACCAGCAGAGACGGGGATCTCGATGAGCAGTTCTTC
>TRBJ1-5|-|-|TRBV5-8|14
CASSFLTDNQPQHF
TGTGCCAGCAGCTTCCTGACAGATAATCAGCCCCAGCATTTT
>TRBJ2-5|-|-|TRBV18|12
CASSPLAETQYF
TGTGCCAGCTCACCACTGGCCGAGACCCAGTACTTC
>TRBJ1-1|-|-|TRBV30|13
CAWSTGVNTEAFF
TGTGCCTGGTCGACGGGAGTGAACACTGAAGCTTTCTTT
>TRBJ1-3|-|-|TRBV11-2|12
CASSLQGNTIYF
TGTGCCAGCAGCCTACAGGGAAACACCATATATTTT
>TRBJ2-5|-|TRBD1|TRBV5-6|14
CASSSTGSKETQYF
TGTGCCAGCAGCTCGACAGGGAGTAAGGAGACCCAGTACTTC
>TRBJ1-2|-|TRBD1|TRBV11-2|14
CASSWDRGDYGYTF
TGTGCCAGCAGCTGGGACAGGGGGGACTATGGCTACACCTTC
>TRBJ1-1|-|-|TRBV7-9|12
CASREAVAEAFF
TGTGCCAGCAGGGAGGCTGTGGCTGAAGCTTTCTTT
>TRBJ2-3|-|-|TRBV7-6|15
CASSLVGGSTDTQYF
TGTGCCAGCAGCTTAGTCGGCGGGAGCACAGATACGCAGTATTTT
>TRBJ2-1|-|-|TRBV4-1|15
CASSQDPGSYNEQFF
TGCGCCAGCAGCCAAGATCCGGGTTCCTACAATGAGCAGTTCTTC
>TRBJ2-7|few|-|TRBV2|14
CASRLDSPSYEQYF
TGTGCCAGCAGGTTAGACAGTCCCTCCTACGAGCAGTACTTC
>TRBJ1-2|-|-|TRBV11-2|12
CASSSRDYGYTF
TGTGCCAGCAGCTCCAGGGATTATGGCTACACCTTC
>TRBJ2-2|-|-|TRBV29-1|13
CSVEAYNGGELFF
TGCAGCGTTGAGGCTTACAATGGCGGGGAGCTGTTTTTT
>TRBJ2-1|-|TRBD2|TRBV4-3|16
CASSQDPVLAGGRVFF
TGCGCCAGCAGCCAAGATCCAGTACTAGCGGGGGGGAGGGTGTTCTTC
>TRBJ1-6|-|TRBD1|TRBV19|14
CASSRDRDRVALHF
TGTGCCAGTAGCCGGGACAGGGACCGTGTGGCCCTCCACTTT
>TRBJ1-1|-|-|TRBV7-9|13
CASSFSQGSIAFF
TGTGCCAGCAGCTTTAGTCAGGGGTCGATAGCTTTCTTT
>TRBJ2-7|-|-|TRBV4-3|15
CASSQGHGFSYEQYF
TGCGCCAGCAGCCAAGGGCACGGGTTCTCCTACGAGCAGTACTTC